This is a list of T cell receptor beta chains from one sample in a study of CD8+ T cells in alopecia areata. Data came from immunoSEQ multiplex PCR; TCRdb stores just in-frame clones and leaves some out. The sample shows 150,000 to 190,000 clones, around half of them seen only once. The source was CD8+ T cells sorted from blood, collected at week 0. These TCRs come from a human donor with alopecia areata. Both conserved end residues are part of each CDR3. D genes are given only for firm matches. Clone size is stated in some rows and not others, as once, few, many or a class when expanded.

d_call | j_call | clone_size | v_call | cdr3_aa | cdr3_nt
- | TRBJ2-1 | few | TRBV5-6 | CASSTYGTYRFF | TGTGCCAGCAGCACCTACGGGACTTACCGCTTCTTC
- | TRBJ2-7 | few | TRBV11-2 | CASSLYGEDWDEQYF | TGTGCCAGCAGCTTATACGGGGAAGATTGGGACGAGCAGTACTTC
TRBD1 | TRBJ2-5 | few | TRBV5-1 | CASSALPITGGQETQYF | TGCGCCAGCAGCGCCCTCCCCATCACAGGGGGACAAGAGACCCAGTACTTC
- | TRBJ2-7 | - | TRBV13 | CASKGPSYEQYF | TGTGCCAGCAAGGGGCCCTCCTACGAGCAGTACTTC
TRBD1 | TRBJ2-5 | few | TRBV4-3 | CASSQEKGTGDRETQYF | TGCGCCAGCAGCCAAGAAAAAGGGACAGGGGACCGAGAGACCCAGTACTTC
- | TRBJ1-3 | - | TRBV15 | CATSREPFSGNTIYF | TGTGCCACCAGCAGAGAGCCATTCTCTGGAAACACCATATATTTT
- | TRBJ1-5 | - | TRBV27 | CASSLSPNQPQHF | TGTGCCAGCAGTTTGAGCCCCAATCAGCCCCAGCATTTT
TRBD1 | TRBJ2-7 | - | TRBV7-6 | CASSSAQGTTAYEQYF | TGTGCCAGCAGCTCCGCACAGGGGACAACCGCCTACGAGCAGTACTTC
- | TRBJ2-1 | - | TRBV30 | CACENGGRFDEQFF | TGTGCCTGCGAGAACGGGGGGCGTTTTGATGAGCAGTTCTTC
TRBD2 | TRBJ2-1 | - | TRBV30 | CAWSRGGTYNEQFF | TGTGCCTGGAGCCGGGGGGGGACCTACAATGAGCAGTTCTTC
TRBD2 | TRBJ2-3 | once | TRBV7-8 | CASSPGTSNTDTQYF | TGTGCCAGCAGCCCCGGGACTAGCAACACAGATACGCAGTATTTT
- | TRBJ2-7 | - | TRBV27 | CASSYYSGGEQYF | TGTGCCAGCAGTTACTATTCCGGGGGCGAGCAGTACTTC
- | TRBJ1-5 | few | TRBV14 | CASSQGKNQPQHF | TGTGCCAGCAGCCAAGGGAAGAATCAGCCCCAGCATTTT
TRBD1 | TRBJ1-1 | - | TRBV5-6 | CASSSRGQGNTEAFF | TGTGCCAGCAGCTCGCGGGGACAGGGGAACACTGAAGCTTTCTTT
- | TRBJ2-3 | - | TRBV30 | CAWGRTPSTDTQYF | TGTGCCTGGGGGCGCACACCTAGCACAGATACGCAGTATTTT
- | TRBJ2-7 | few | TRBV19 | CASSPTSLYEQYF | TGTGCCAGTAGTCCGACGTCCCTTTACGAGCAGTACTTC
- | TRBJ2-3 | - | TRBV11-2 | CASSLIMARDTQYF | TGTGCCAGCAGCCTAATAATGGCCCGAGATACGCAGTATTTT
- | TRBJ2-1 | few | TRBV10-2 | CASSESAVNEQFF | TGCGCCAGCAGTGAGTCAGCGGTAAATGAGCAGTTCTTC
- | TRBJ1-2 | once | TRBV30 | CAWSPGVGIMYGYTF | TGTGCCTGGAGCCCGGGAGTAGGGATTATGTATGGCTACACCTTC
- | TRBJ2-3 | - | TRBV2 | CASSEGPSTDTQYF | TGTGCCAGCAGTGAGGGCCCTTCCACAGATACGCAGTATTTT
TRBD1 | TRBJ1-4 | - | TRBV4-3 | CASSRSDRGREKLFF | TGCGCCAGCAGCCGCTCGGACAGGGGGCGTGAAAAACTGTTTTTT
- | TRBJ1-4 | - | TRBV25-1 | CASSERGSYPNEKLFF | TGTGCCAGCAGTGAAAGGGGGAGTTACCCTAATGAAAAACTGTTTTTT
- | TRBJ2-7 | few | TRBV30 | CAWSVGGGHYEQYF | TGTGCCTGGAGTGTAGGGGGGGGCCACTACGAGCAGTACTTC
- | TRBJ1-2 | - | TRBV4-3 | CASSQDSTVYGYTF | TGCGCCAGCAGCCAAGATTCGACAGTCTATGGCTACACCTTC
- | TRBJ2-7 | - | TRBV11-2 | CASSLDGGGYEQYF | TGTGCCAGCAGCTTAGATGGAGGGGGCTACGAGCAGTACTTC
- | TRBJ2-5 | once | TRBV30 | CAWSVIIETQYF | TGTGCCTGGAGTGTTATCATTGAGACCCAGTACTTC